One sample yielded the 24 T cell receptor beta chains listed below, sequenced in a study of blood T cell repertoires in COVID-19. Assay used: immunoSEQ multiplex PCR; TCRdb lists only in-frame clones, some missing. The sample carries 310,000 or so clones, 85% to 90% recorded once. Specimen: PBMCs or T cells enriched from blood (not recorded which). Source of these receptors: a woman between 18 and 30 years old who had recovered from COVID-19.

This clone was seen more than once but under ten times. The chain carries TRBV7-2 and TRBJ1-2; possibly TRBD1 for D (5 bases). Germline assignment: CDR1 SGHTA and CDR2 FQGNSA. The CDR3 runs to 16 residues. Trimming pared 1 base from V and 4 bases from J, leaving 16 bases between. The CDR3 sequence is CASSLVGAGVAYGYTF. Here the CDR3 DNA reads TGTGCCAGCAGCTTAGTGGGCGCGGGGGTCGCCTATGGCTACACCTTC.

V gene TRBV6-1 combines with J gene TRBJ1-4; D possibly corresponds to TRBD1 (5 bases). V lost 0 bases to trimming and J lost 6 bases, with 14 bases between them. The CDR3 runs 16 residues. The germline gives CDR1 MNHNS, CDR2 SASEGT. CDR3 DNA sequence: TGTGCCAGCAGTGAAGCGCGGGGGGGTACCTATGAAAAACTGTTTTTT. Translating gives CASSEARGGTYEKLFF.

This chain uses TRBV28 with TRBJ2-5, with TRBD2 identical over 8 bases. CDR3 length equals 11 residues. Losses at the gene ends were 6 bases for V and 14 bases for J; bases not matched to a gene: 8. Germline V CDR1 and CDR2: MDHEN, SYDVKM. CDR3: CASSPGRVTYF. CDR3 bases: TGTGCCAGCAGCCCCGGGAGGGTTACATACTTC.

The gene calls are TRBV30 and TRBJ2-1; D remains unclear. Germline V CDR1 and CDR2: GTSNPN, SVGIG (reference sequence). The V end lost 0 bases, the J end lost 10 bases, and 13 bases lay between the germline ends. The CDR3 loop spans 13 amino acids. The CDR3 coding sequence is TGTGCCTGGAGTGTACAGAGATTGGGCGAGCAGTTCTTC. Translation gives CAWSVQRLGEQFF. The full variable domain, in which reference TRBV30 and TRBJ2-1 provide the parts outside the CDR3, is SQTIHQWPATLVQPVGSPLSLECTVEGTSNPNLYWYRQAAGRGLQLLFYSVGIGQISSEVPQNLSASRPQDRQFILSSKKLLLSDSGFYLCAWSVQRLGEQFFGPGTRLTVL.

This chain joins TRBV27 and TRBJ2-1, with a weak D call TRBD2 (6 bases). CDR1 and CDR2 (germline): MNHEY, SMNVEV (reference sequence). V dropped 7 bases and J dropped 7 bases, with 14 bases sitting between them. The CDR3 has 13 amino acids. CDR3 region: CASTPSRGNEQFF. The CDR3 region has the DNA TGTGCCAGCACCCCAAGTCGGGGGAATGAGCAGTTCTTC.

CDR3 DNA sequence: TGCGCCAGCAGCTTGGAGGGGCCCGCCTACAATGAGCAGTTCTTC. Encoded protein: CASSLEGPAYNEQFF. V is TRBV5-1 and J is TRBJ2-1, with D tentatively TRBD1 (5 bases). Germline CDR1 SGHRS, CDR2 YFSETQ. This CDR3 has 15 residues. Trimming removed 0 bases from V and 2 bases from J, with 9 bases in between.

The V gene is TRBV9, the J gene TRBJ2-7; 11 positions agree with TRBD1. Per the germline V gene, CDR1 is SGDLS and CDR2 is YYNGEE. With 4 bases clipped from V and 6 bases from J, the junction kept 12 bases outside the gene matches. There are 16 residues in the CDR3. The CDR3 nucleotides read TGTGCCAGCAGCCCCACGGACAGGGGGCTGTCAGCCGAGCAGTACTTC. Protein sequence: CASSPTDRGLSAEQYF. Full variable domain (rest looked up from reference TRBV9 and TRBJ2-7): DSGVTQTPKHLITATGQRVTLRCSPRSGDLSVYWYQQSLDQGLQFLIQYYNGEERAKGNILERFSAQQFPDLHSELNLSSLELGDSALYFCASSPTDRGLSAEQYFGPGTRLTVT.

This chain's CDR3 is CASRLRGNGEKLFF. The DNA of the CDR3 is TGTGCCAGCAGACTCAGGGGAAACGGTGAAAAACTGTTTTTT. The V gene is TRBV28, the J gene TRBJ1-4, with D tentatively TRBD1 (6 bases). Germline V gene data show CDR1 as MDHEN and CDR2 as SYDVKM. The CDR3 runs 14 residues. V was cut by 6 bases and J by 7 bases, with 15 bases left in between.

Comment on this clone: The germline gene is not matched at one end of the junction; a read error may be the cause. This chain uses TRBV28 with TRBJ2-7; 10 bases are shared with TRBD1. This CDR3 spans 12 amino acids. The germline V gene has CDR1 MDHEN and CDR2 SYDVKM. CDR3 in amino acids: CASSSPGQGMGF. The CDR3 region has the DNA TGTGCCAGCAGTTCACCGGGACAGGGGATGGGCTTC.

The rearrangement joins TRBV7-9 to TRBJ1-6; 7 bases are a match to TRBD1. The CDR3 totals 15 residues. Trimming removed 5 bases from V and 7 bases from J; junction bases left unmatched: 8. Germline V gene lookup returns CDR1 SEHNR and CDR2 FQNEAQ (reference sequence). CDR3 in DNA: TGTGCCAGCAGCCCCCGAACAGGGGAGAATTCACCCCTCCACTTT. Amino acids: CASSPRTGENSPLHF.

This clone came up a few times. The chain uses TRBV2 and TRBJ1-1; D uncertain. This CDR3 has 13 amino acids. The germline V and J ends were trimmed by 6 bases and 1 base, with 9 bases remaining between them. Germline loops: CDR1 SNHLY, CDR2 FYNNEI. CDR3 in DNA: TGTGCCAGCAGCCCAACTTCGAACACTGAAGCTTTCTTT. Encoded protein: CASSPTSNTEAFF.

Only one count was recorded for this clone. The chain links TRBV9 to TRBJ2-3; possibly TRBD2 for D (6 bases). The CDR3 length is 16 residues. Per the germline V gene, CDR1 is SGDLS and CDR2 is YYNGEE. Trimming shortened V by 0 bases and J by 2 bases, and 13 bases separated the two germline ends. CDR3 nucleotide sequence: TGTGCCAGCAGCGTAGACGGGACTCTAAACACAGATACGCAGTATTTT. As protein: CASSVDGTLNTDTQYF. The full variable domain, rest sourced from reference TRBV9 and TRBJ2-3, is DSGVTQTPKHLITATGQRVTLRCSPRSGDLSVYWYQQSLDQGLQFLIQYYNGEERAKGNILERFSAQQFPDLHSELNLSSLELGDSALYFCASSVDGTLNTDTQYFGPGTRLTVL.

The chain links TRBV11-2 to TRBJ2-4; 8 bases map to TRBD1. Germline loops: CDR1 SGHAT, CDR2 FQNNGV. V lost 5 bases, J lost 15 bases, and 12 bases stayed unmatched. CDR3 length: 13 residues. The CDR3 sequence is CASSPETGERLYF. The CDR3 coding sequence is TGTGCCAGCAGCCCCGAGACAGGGGAGCGGCTGTACTTC.

This chain uses TRBV7-9 with TRBJ2-5, with D unclear. This CDR3 contains 11 residues. The V end was cut by 2 bases, the J end by 5 bases, with 3 bases between. Germline loops: CDR1 SEHNR, CDR2 FQNEAQ (reference sequence). The CDR3: CASSLQETQYF. CDR3 coding DNA: TGTGCCAGCAGCTTACAGGAGACCCAGTACTTC.

The chain combines TRBV5-5 with TRBJ1-2, with 11 bases that match TRBD1. Per the germline V gene, CDR1 is SGHKS and CDR2 is YYEKEE (reference sequence). The CDR3 runs to 14 residues. Trimming took 3 bases from V and 11 from J; bases not matched to a gene: 9. The CDR3 DNA sequence: TGTGCCAGCAGCTGGGACAGGGGGTCTTGGTGGTACACCTTC. Residues: CASSWDRGSWWYTF.

This sequence joins TRBV6-5 and TRBJ1-3; D possibly corresponds to TRBD1 (5 bases). Trimming shortened V by 6 bases and J by 0 bases, and 12 bases separated the two germline ends. Germline assignment: CDR1 MNHEY and CDR2 SVGAGI. The length of the CDR3 is 15 residues. For the CDR3, the DNA is TGTGCCAGCAGAAGGGACTGGGGCTCTGGAAACACCATATATTTT. It encodes CASRRDWGSGNTIYF.

This clone showed up just a few times. The chain couples TRBV7-3 to TRBJ1-5; no definite D call. Germline loops: CDR1 SGHTA, CDR2 FQGTGA. This CDR3 is 13 amino acids long. The V gene lost 5 bases and the J gene lost 4 bases, with 9 bases spanning the gap. The DNA of the CDR3 is TGTGCCAGCAGCCCTAGTCCTAATCAGCCCCAGCATTTT. Protein product: CASSPSPNQPQHF.

In its sample, this clone was seen once. The rearrangement links TRBV27 to TRBJ1-2; D is unclear. CDR3 length: 17 amino acids. Trimming pared 2 bases from V and 3 bases from J, leaving 19 bases between. Germline V gene sequence: CDR1 MNHEY, CDR2 SMNVEV (reference sequence). CDR3 region: CASSLKVRAGKHYGYTF. The DNA for the CDR3 is TGTGCCAGCAGTTTAAAGGTTCGGGCCGGGAAACACTATGGCTACACCTTC.

CDR3 in DNA: TGTGCCACCAGTGACGGCGGGCTAGAGACCCAGTACTTC. This gives the protein CATSDGGLETQYF. V and J are TRBV24-1 and TRBJ2-5; perhaps TRBD2 as D (5 bases). Trimming removed 4 bases at V and 4 bases at J, with 9 bases between. Germline CDR1 reads KGHDR; CDR2 reads SFDVKD. This CDR3 comprises 13 residues.

The chain combines TRBV19 with TRBJ1-2; 7 bases fit TRBD1. Losses at the gene ends were 5 bases for V and 3 bases for J; bases not matched to a gene: 3. The CDR3 contains 13 residues. Germline lookup yields CDR1 LNHDA and CDR2 SQIVND (reference sequence). The CDR3 DNA reads TGTGCCAGTAGTGAGGGGGCTTACTATGGCTACACCTTC. The encoded protein is CASSEGAYYGYTF.

This chain uses TRBV4-1 with TRBJ2-7, with D possibly being TRBD2 (5 bases). Trimming shortened V by 2 bases and J by 0 bases, and 5 bases separated the two germline ends. The CDR3 loop spans 13 amino acids. CDR1 is MGHRA and CDR2 is YSYEKL in the germline V gene. CDR3 in DNA: TGCGCCAGCAGCCAAACTAGCTCCTACGAGCAGTACTTC. Translation: CASSQTSSYEQYF.

The chain links TRBV28 to TRBJ2-5; 16 nucleotides agree with TRBD2. The CDR3 runs 18 residues. After removal of 1 base from V and 3 bases from J, the junction contained 5 bases not matched to a gene. Per the germline V gene, CDR1 is MDHEN and CDR2 is SYDVKM. As DNA, the CDR3 is TGTGCCAGCAGTTTATTGGGACTAGCGGGAGGGTTAAAAGAGACCCAGTACTTC. Amino acid sequence: CASSLLGLAGGLKETQYF. Filled out from reference TRBV28 and TRBJ2-5, the complete variable domain reads DVKVTQSSRYLVKRTGEKVFLECVQDMDHENMFWYRQDPGLGLRLIYFSYDVKMKEKGDIPEGYSVSREKKERFSLILESASTNQTSMYLCASSLLGLAGGLKETQYFGPGTRLLVL.

The chain links TRBV5-1 to TRBJ2-7; 13 nucleotides align to TRBD2. Trimming at V came to 5 bases and at J to 7 bases, leaving 15 bases not matched to a gene. Looked up from germline, CDR1 is SGHRS and CDR2 is YFSETQ. The CDR3 consists of 17 residues. CDR3 coding DNA: TGCGCCAGCAGAACCATATGGACTAGCGGGAGAAATTCTGAGCAGTACTTC. It is translated as CASRTIWTSGRNSEQYF.

The CDR3 coding sequence is TGTGCCTGGAATCGGGTTATGAACACTGAAGCTTTCTTT. Translating it yields CAWNRVMNTEAFF. This chain joins TRBV30 and TRBJ1-1, with D unclear. Germline V gives CDR1 GTSNPN, CDR2 SVGIG (reference sequence). CDR3 length: 13 amino acids. The V end was cut by 4 bases, the J end by 0 bases, with 9 bases between.